Listed here are 24 T cell receptor beta chains from one sample, sequenced in a study of T-cell memory formation after mild COVID-19. TCRdb re-derived calls from the 5' RACE reads in MiXCR, one entry per CDR3 protein. The sample has fewer than 300,000 distinct CDR3 sequences, over 15% seen once. What was sequenced was PBMCs or a T cell subset sorted from them (not recorded which). The receptors originated from a man aged 18-30 years who had mild COVID-19 (a few samples of this study predate the infection). Cell type and time point are not known.

The genes are TRBV7-2 and TRBJ2-3; D is perhaps TRBD2 (6 bases). V dropped 2 bases and J dropped 5 bases, with 14 bases sitting between them. Germline V gene lookup returns CDR1 SGHTA and CDR2 FQGNSA. The CDR3 extends over 15 amino acids. The CDR3 loop reads CASSLWGRLGDTQYF. CDR3 coding DNA: TGTGCCAGCAGCTTATGGGGGAGACTAGGAGATACGCAGTATTTT.

The V and J genes are TRBV6-6 and TRBJ1-5; possibly TRBD1 for D (5 bases). CDR3 size: 13 residues. Per germline, CDR1 MNHNY and CDR2 SVGAGI (reference sequence). The V and J ends lost 6 bases and 7 bases respectively, with 13 bases between them. CDR3 in amino acids: CASRKQGDQPQHF. In nucleotides, the CDR3 is TGTGCCAGCAGGAAGCAGGGTGACCAGCCCCAGCATTTT.

This clonotype was observed a handful of times. This chain links TRBV6-4 with TRBJ2-1; 12 bases fit TRBD1. Per the germline V gene, CDR1 is MRHNA and CDR2 is SNTAGT. The CDR3 runs 16 residues. The junction had 14 bases not matched to a gene; V was cut back by 9 bases and J by 8 bases. Here the CDR3 reads CARTGLGQGAEDEQFF. The CDR3 nucleotides are TGTGCCAGAACGGGTTTGGGACAGGGGGCTGAAGATGAGCAGTTCTTC.

This clonotype was recorded at least ten times. CDR3 sequence: CASSLGQNYGYTF. CDR3 nucleotide sequence: TGTGCCAGCAGTTTAGGACAGAACTATGGCTACACCTTC. The chain links TRBV28 to TRBJ1-2, with D possibly being TRBD1 (6 bases). This CDR3 has 13 amino acids. The V and J ends lost 2 bases and 2 bases respectively, with 6 bases between them. CDR1 MDHEN and CDR2 SYDVKM come from the germline V gene.

This clonotype was detected ten times or more. J is TRBJ2-4 and V is TRBV12-3 or TRBV12-4; D possibly corresponds to TRBD2 (7 bases). V was shortened by 3 bases and J by 5 bases, with 11 bases between the two germline ends. The CDR3 is 14 residues long. The CDR3 region is CASSLGGAENIQYF. The CDR3 DNA follows: TGTGCCAGCAGTTTGGGGGGGGCCGAAAACATTCAGTACTTC.

V usage is TRBV9 and J usage is TRBJ2-5; D gene ambiguous. This CDR3 region has 14 residues. Germline V gene lookup returns CDR1 SGDLS and CDR2 YYNGEE. V lost 3 bases, J lost 5 bases, and 14 bases lay in between. The CDR3 spells CASSARIDRETQYF. The CDR3 DNA reads TGTGCCAGCAGCGCCCGAATAGATCGGGAGACCCAGTACTTC.

This clonotype turned up a few times. The genes are TRBV4-1 and TRBJ2-7, with a possible D match to TRBD1 (6 bases). Germline V gene lookup returns CDR1 MGHRA and CDR2 YSYEKL. The CDR3 sequence is 16 residues long. Trimming removed 1 base from V and 1 base from J, with 14 bases in between. CDR3 amino acids: CASSQGQGKRSYEQYF. As DNA, the CDR3 is TGCGCCAGCAGCCAAGGGCAGGGGAAAAGGTCCTACGAGCAGTACTTC.

This chain connects TRBV18 to TRBJ1-5; 10 bases map to TRBD1. Germline CDR1 reads KGHSH; CDR2 reads LQKENI. V lost 3 bases and J lost 0; bases outside the gene matches: 2. The CDR3 length is 16 residues. CDR3 residues: CASSPDRGHSNQPQHF. The DNA of the CDR3 is TGTGCCAGCTCACCCGACAGGGGGCATAGCAATCAGCCCCAGCATTTT.

The genes are TRBV7-9 and TRBJ2-5; D assignment may be TRBD1 or TRBD2 (6 bases each). In germline, CDR1 is SEHNR, CDR2 FQNEAQ (reference sequence). V was cut by 5 bases and J by 5 bases, with 12 bases left in between. The CDR3 has 13 residues. CDR3 bases: TGTGCCAGCAGCAAAGGGGGGCCGGAGACCCAGTACTTC. Translated: CASSKGGPETQYF.

Ten or more counts support this clonotype. The chain carries TRBV12-3 or TRBV12-4 and TRBJ1-1; D is ambiguous. V lost 1 base to trimming and J lost 5 bases, with 2 bases between them. The CDR3 sequence is 11 residues long. The CDR3 nucleotides read TGTGCCAGCAGTTTAGGAACTGAAGCTTTCTTT. Protein product: CASSLGTEAFF.

The rearrangement uses TRBV6-5 and TRBJ2-1; D tentatively fits TRBD1 or TRBD2 (5 bases each). Germline loops: CDR1 MNHEY, CDR2 SVGAGI. V was shortened by 3 bases and J by 0 bases, with 9 bases between the two germline ends. The CDR3 sequence is 15 residues long. This CDR3 reads CASSYGGSSYNEQFF. CDR3 bases: TGTGCCAGCAGTTATGGGGGATCCTCCTACAATGAGCAGTTCTTC.

This clonotype appeared a few times. The J gene is TRBJ2-3, the V gene TRBV15, with TRBD1 matching over 10 bases. Germline-derived CDR1 and CDR2 are LNHNV and YYDKDF (reference sequence). V dropped 0 bases and J dropped 4; count of bases not matched to a gene: 4. This CDR3 contains 16 residues. DNA for the CDR3: TGTGCCACCAGCAGAGAGAGAGGACAGGGGGCAGATACGCAGTATTTT. Protein sequence: CATSRERGQGADTQYF.

This clonotype came up a few times. This rearrangement joins TRBV2 to TRBJ1-2, with D possibly TRBD1 on 5 matching bases. The CDR3 is 13 residues long. Germline V lookup: CDR1 SNHLY, CDR2 FYNNEI. The V and J ends lost 6 bases and 6 bases respectively, with 14 bases between them. CDR3 sequence: CASRRGLFDGYTF. In DNA form, the CDR3 reads TGTGCCAGCAGAAGGGGCCTATTTGATGGCTACACCTTC.

The chain uses TRBV5-4 and TRBJ2-3, with D unresolved. Germline V gene data show CDR1 as SGHNT and CDR2 as YYREEE (reference sequence). The CDR3 length is 14 residues. V lost 1 base and J 6 bases, leaving 12 bases between the germline ends. The CDR3 nucleotides read TGTGCCAGCAGCTTGACGTCTTCCTTGGATACGCAGTATTTT. Protein product: CASSLTSSLDTQYF.

This clonotype was recorded at least ten times. The gene calls are TRBV7-2 and TRBJ2-2; D gene ambiguous. V was clipped by 2 bases and J by 7 bases, with 5 bases between them. The CDR3 has 12 residues. CDR1 and CDR2 from the germline V gene are SGHTA and FQGNSA. The CDR3 coding sequence is TGTGCCAGCAGCTTATTCATCGGGGAGCTGTTTTTT. Its protein product is CASSLFIGELFF.

The chain combines TRBV5-1 with TRBJ2-2; D is uncertain. CDR3 length equals 14 residues. The germline V gene encodes CDR1 SGHRS and CDR2 YFSETQ. V lost 0 bases, J lost 6 bases, and 9 bases lay in between. The CDR3 nucleotides are TGCGCCAGCAGCTTGGGACATATCGCCGGGGAGCTGTTTTTT. Translation: CASSLGHIAGELFF. Filled out from reference TRBV5-1 and TRBJ2-2, the complete variable domain reads KAGVTQTPRYLIKTRGQQVTLSCSPISGHRSVSWYQQTPGQGLQFLFEYFSETQRNKGNFPGRFSGRQFSNSRSEMNVSTLELGDSALYLCASSLGHIAGELFFGEGSRLTVL.

Ten or more counts support this clonotype. The chain is built from TRBV7-2 and TRBJ1-1; unclear D gene. The V and J ends lost 5 bases and 0 bases respectively, with 10 bases between them. Germline CDR1 is SGHTA and CDR2 is FQGNSA. This CDR3 is built from 14 residues. The CDR3, as DNA: TGTGCCAGCAGCCCCTTCGGCTTGAACACTGAAGCTTTCTTT. Its translation: CASSPFGLNTEAFF. The entire variable domain, with the rest obtained from reference TRBV7-2 and TRBJ1-1, is as follows: GAGVSQSPSNKVTEKGKDVELRCDPISGHTALYWYRQSLGQGLEFLIYFQGNSAPDKSGLPSDRFSAERTGGSVSTLTIQRTQQEDSAVYLCASSPFGLNTEAFFGQGTRLTVV.

This clonotype showed up just a few times. The J gene is TRBJ1-2, the V gene TRBV12-3 or TRBV12-4; 9 nucleotides align to TRBD1. Trimming removed 7 bases from V and 3 bases from J; junction bases left unmatched: 6. There are 14 residues in the CDR3. CDR3 amino acids: CASTLTGGHYGYTF. The DNA of the CDR3 is TGTGCCAGCACCCTGACAGGGGGGCACTATGGCTACACCTTC.

This clonotype has more than one count but fewer than ten. The V call is TRBV5-1, the J call TRBJ1-1; 9 bases map to TRBD1. V lost 4 bases, J lost 4 bases, and 2 bases stayed unmatched. The germline V gene encodes CDR1 SGHRS and CDR2 YFSETQ. This CDR3 spans 13 amino acids. The CDR3 DNA is TGCGCCAGCAGCACGACAGGGGGCACTGAAGCTTTCTTT. It is translated as CASSTTGGTEAFF. The complete variable domain, with remaining parts taken from reference TRBV5-1 and TRBJ1-1, reads KAGVTQTPRYLIKTRGQQVTLSCSPISGHRSVSWYQQTPGQGLQFLFEYFSETQRNKGNFPGRFSGRQFSNSRSEMNVSTLELGDSALYLCASSTTGGTEAFFGQGTRLTVV.

This clonotype was detected a few times. The chain uses TRBV2 and TRBJ1-1, with a possible D match to TRBD1 (6 bases). The V gene lost 9 bases and the J gene lost 11 bases, with 19 bases spanning the gap. The CDR3 sequence is 12 residues long. Looked up from germline, CDR1 is SNHLY and CDR2 is FYNNEI. In nucleotides, the CDR3 is TGTGCCAGAAGGGGGGCAAACAGAAGCGCTTTCTTT. It codes for CARRGANRSAFF.

This clonotype showed up just a few times. This chain links TRBV6-2 or TRBV6-3 with TRBJ2-2; weak D call: TRBD2 (6 bases). Germline CDR1 reads MNHEY; CDR2 reads SVGEGT. The CDR3 spans 15 residues. V gave up 7 bases and J gave up 6 bases, with 18 bases separating them. For the CDR3, the DNA is TGTGCCAGCACCGGGGGAGAGAGAGCGCCCGGGGAGCTGTTTTTT. Translating gives CASTGGERAPGELFF.

This clonotype was picked up many times. The chain employs TRBV29-1 and TRBJ2-2; TRBD2 might be the D (5 bases). V dropped 0 bases and J dropped 1 base, with 6 bases sitting between them. The CDR3 contains 14 residues. Per the germline V gene, CDR1 is SQVTM and CDR2 is ANQGSEA. The CDR3 sequence: CSVEDGGNTGELFF. The CDR3 DNA follows: TGCAGCGTTGAAGATGGAGGGAACACCGGGGAGCTGTTTTTT.

In DNA, the CDR3 is TGCAGTGCTAGATTGGCGGACAGGGGTTACGAGCAGTACTTC. It specifies CSARLADRGYEQYF. V and J are TRBV20-1 and TRBJ2-7, with 9 bases that match TRBD1. There are 14 residues in the CDR3. Germline-derived CDR1 and CDR2 are DFQATT and SNEGSKA (reference sequence). V dropped 2 bases and J dropped 4; count of bases not matched to a gene: 6.

V is TRBV7-9 and J is TRBJ2-7; 8 positions match TRBD1. V lost 5 bases to trimming and J lost 6 bases; unmatched junction nucleotides: 6. Looked up from germline, CDR1 is SEHNR and CDR2 is FQNEAQ (reference sequence). There are 13 residues in the CDR3. This chain's CDR3 is CASSETGDAEQYV. The CDR3 DNA reads as TGTGCCAGCAGCGAGACAGGGGACGCCGAGCAGTACGTC.